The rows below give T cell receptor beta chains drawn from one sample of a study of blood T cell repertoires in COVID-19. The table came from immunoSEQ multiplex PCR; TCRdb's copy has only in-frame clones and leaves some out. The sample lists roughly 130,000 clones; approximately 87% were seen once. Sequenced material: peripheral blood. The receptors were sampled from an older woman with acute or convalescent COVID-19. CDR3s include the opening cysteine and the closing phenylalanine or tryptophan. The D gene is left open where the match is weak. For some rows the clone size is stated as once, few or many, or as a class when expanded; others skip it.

CASSPERATKYNEQFF	TGTGCCAGCAGCCCAGAGAGGGCTACGAAGTACAATGAGCAGTTCTTC	NA	TRBV7-8	TRBJ2-1	NA
CASSLQGRGETQYF	TGTGCCAGTAGTTTACAGGGGAGAGGAGAGACCCAGTACTTC	NA	TRBV19	TRBJ2-5	TRBD1
CASSSYLGGADTQYF	TGTGCCAGCAGCTCCTATTTGGGGGGTGCAGATACGCAGTATTTT	NA	TRBV7-9	TRBJ2-3	NA
CASSWSPTNYEQYF	TGTGCCAGCAGCTGGTCACCTACTAACTACGAGCAGTACTTC	once	TRBV11-2	TRBJ2-7	NA
CASSVGQGGETQYF	TGTGCCAGCAGCGTAGGACAGGGCGGGGAGACCCAGTACTTC	NA	TRBV9	TRBJ2-5	TRBD1
CASSSRSRQGLGKLFF	TGTGCCAGTAGTTCCCGGTCGCGGCAGGGGTTGGGCAAACTGTTTTTT	once	TRBV19	TRBJ1-4	NA
CASTPGSGGYTF	TGTGCCAGCACCCCGGGTAGTGGCGGCTACACCTTC	few	TRBV25-1	TRBJ1-2	NA
CATSGSLGELFF	TGCGCCACGAGCGGGAGTTTGGGGGAGCTGTTTTTT	NA	TRBV5-1	TRBJ2-2	TRBD2
CASHRDRGNDEQYF	TGTGCCTCCCACCGGGACAGGGGGAACGACGAGCAGTACTTC	NA	TRBV2	TRBJ2-7	TRBD1
CASSSNRVGGEKLFF	TGTGCCAGCAGCTCGAACAGGGTTGGGGGTGAAAAACTGTTTTTT	NA	TRBV11-2	TRBJ1-4	NA
CASSLFSSGMPSYNEQFF	TGCGCCAGCAGCTTGTTTTCTAGCGGGATGCCCTCCTACAATGAGCAGTTCTTC	NA	TRBV5-1	TRBJ2-1	TRBD2
CASGPRGGEAFF	TGTGCCAGTGGTCCCAGAGGAGGCGAAGCTTTCTTT	NA	TRBV19	TRBJ1-1	NA
CASSLTDYGETQYF	TGTGCCAGCAGCTTGACAGACTACGGGGAGACCCAGTACTTC	few	TRBV5-6	TRBJ2-5	NA
CASSPQGGITEAFF	TGTGCCAGCAGCCCCCAGGGAGGGATCACTGAAGCTTTCTTT	once	TRBV7-2	TRBJ1-1	NA
CASSWTEGQETQYF	TGTGCCAGCAGTTGGACAGAGGGCCAAGAGACCCAGTACTTC	NA	TRBV6-5	TRBJ2-5	NA
CSVAIGGNSPLHF	TGCAGCGTTGCAATTGGAGGGAATTCACCCCTCCACTTT	NA	TRBV29-1	TRBJ1-6	NA
CASTRTVGTEAFF	TGCGCCAGCACCCGGACAGTCGGCACTGAAGCTTTCTTT	NA	TRBV10-1	TRBJ1-1	NA
CASSQEANSNQPQHF	TGTGCCAGCTCACAAGAGGCCAATAGCAATCAGCCCCAGCATTTT	NA	TRBV18	TRBJ1-5	NA
CASSLSRQGRSSYNSPLHF	TGTGCCAGCAGTTTATCGCGACAGGGGCGGAGCTCCTATAATTCACCCCTCCACTTT	NA	TRBV27	TRBJ1-6	TRBD1
CASSPGQTNSYGYTF	TGTGCCAGTAGTCCCGGACAGACTAATTCCTATGGCTACACCTTC	NA	TRBV19	TRBJ1-2	NA
CSATGGYEQYF	TGCAGTGCTACAGGGGGCTACGAGCAGTACTTC	NA	TRBV20-1	TRBJ2-7	TRBD1
CASSLGYRDRARQPQHF	TGCGCCAGCAGCTTGGGCTACCGGGACAGGGCCCGTCAGCCCCAGCATTTT	NA	TRBV5-1	TRBJ1-5	TRBD1
CASSPLTGEGYGYTF	TGTGCCAGCTCACCGTTGACAGGGGAAGGCTATGGCTACACCTTC	once	TRBV18	TRBJ1-2	TRBD1
CASNQRQGAFQPQHF	TGTGCCAGCAACCAACGACAGGGGGCCTTTCAGCCCCAGCATTTT	NA	TRBV6-5	TRBJ1-5	TRBD1
CASSLFGQLEVALHF	TGTGCCAGCAGCTTGTTCGGGCAACTAGAGGTAGCCCTCCACTTT	once	TRBV5-6	TRBJ1-6	NA
CASSTKGAANEKLFF	TGTGCCAGTAGTACGAAGGGGGCAGCTAATGAAAAACTGTTTTTT	few	TRBV19	TRBJ1-4	TRBD1
CASSFGRGIRGYTF	TGTGCCAGCAGTTTCGGCAGGGGTATACGTGGCTACACCTTC	NA	TRBV28	TRBJ1-2	NA
CASSLSAGGESPLHF	TGCGCCAGCAGCTTGTCCGCAGGGGGAGAATCACCCCTCCACTTT	NA	TRBV5-1	TRBJ1-6	TRBD1
CASSTRQGAGEKLFF	TGCGCCAGCAGCACCCGACAGGGGGCAGGAGAAAAACTGTTTTTT	NA	TRBV5-1	TRBJ1-4	TRBD1
CASSPEPLNTEAFF	TGTGCCAGCTCACCAGAGCCATTGAACACTGAAGCTTTCTTT	NA	TRBV18	TRBJ1-1	NA
CASSRPGAAEAFF	TGTGCCAGCAGCCGCCCAGGGGCTGCTGAAGCTTTCTTT	NA	TRBV5-6	TRBJ1-1	NA
CSVGFRQGGAGELFF	TGCAGCGTTGGGTTTAGACAGGGGGGGGCCGGGGAGCTGTTTTTT	NA	TRBV29-1	TRBJ2-2	TRBD1
CASSLGQGGTEAFF	TGTGCCAGCAGTTTGGGACAGGGAGGTACTGAAGCTTTCTTT	NA	TRBV6-5	TRBJ1-1	TRBD1
CASSPTRGIGNTIYF	TGTGCCAGCTCACCCACCAGGGGCATCGGAAACACCATATATTTT	NA	TRBV18	TRBJ1-3	NA
CASSREVADITQYF	TGTGCCAGTAGTCGAGAGGTCGCGGATATAACGCAGTATTTT	NA	TRBV19	TRBJ2-3	NA